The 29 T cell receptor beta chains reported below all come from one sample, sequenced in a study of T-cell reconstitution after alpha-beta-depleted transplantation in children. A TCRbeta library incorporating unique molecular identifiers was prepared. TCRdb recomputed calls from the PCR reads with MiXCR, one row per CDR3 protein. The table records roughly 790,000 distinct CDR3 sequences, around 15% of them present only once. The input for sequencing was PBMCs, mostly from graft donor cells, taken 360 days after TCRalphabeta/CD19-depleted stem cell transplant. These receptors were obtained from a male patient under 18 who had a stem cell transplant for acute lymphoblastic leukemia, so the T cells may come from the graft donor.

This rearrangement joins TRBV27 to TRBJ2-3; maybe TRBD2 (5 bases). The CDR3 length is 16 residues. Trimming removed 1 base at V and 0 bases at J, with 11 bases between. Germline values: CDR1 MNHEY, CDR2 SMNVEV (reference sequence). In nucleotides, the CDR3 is TGTGCCAGCAGTTTATTCGGGAACCCTAGCACAGATACGCAGTATTTT. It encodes CASSLFGNPSTDTQYF.

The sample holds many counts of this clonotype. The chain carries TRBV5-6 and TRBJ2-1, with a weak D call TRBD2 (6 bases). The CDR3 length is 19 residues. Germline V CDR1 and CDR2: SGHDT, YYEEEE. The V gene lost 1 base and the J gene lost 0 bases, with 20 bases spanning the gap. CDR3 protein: CASSLHPLGGTRSYNEQFF. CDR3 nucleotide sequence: TGTGCCAGCAGCTTGCATCCTTTAGGCGGGACCCGCTCCTACAATGAGCAGTTCTTC.

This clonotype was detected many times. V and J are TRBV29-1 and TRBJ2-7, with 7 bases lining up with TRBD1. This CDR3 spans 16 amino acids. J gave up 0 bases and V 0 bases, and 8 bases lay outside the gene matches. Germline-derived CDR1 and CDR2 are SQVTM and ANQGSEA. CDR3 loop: CSVEDRGAGGSYEQYF. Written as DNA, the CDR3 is TGCAGCGTTGAAGATCGGGGAGCAGGGGGCTCCTACGAGCAGTACTTC.

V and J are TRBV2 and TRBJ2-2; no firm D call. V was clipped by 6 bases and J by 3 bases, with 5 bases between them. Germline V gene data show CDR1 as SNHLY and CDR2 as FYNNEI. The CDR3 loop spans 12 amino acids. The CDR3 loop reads CASRQDTGELFF. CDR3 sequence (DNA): TGTGCCAGCAGGCAAGACACCGGGGAGCTGTTTTTT. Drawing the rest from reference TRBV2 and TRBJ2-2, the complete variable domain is EPEVTQTPSHQVTQMGQEVILRCVPISNHLYFYWYRQILGQKVEFLVSFYNNEISEKSEIFDDQFSVERPDGSNFTLKIRSTKLEDSAMYFCASRQDTGELFFGEGSRLTVL.

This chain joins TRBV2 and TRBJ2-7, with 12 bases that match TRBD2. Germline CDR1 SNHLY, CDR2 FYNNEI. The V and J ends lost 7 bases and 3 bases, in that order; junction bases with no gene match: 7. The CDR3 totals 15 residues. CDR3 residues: CASNGLAGKLYEQYF. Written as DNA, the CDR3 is TGTGCCAGCAACGGACTAGCGGGAAAACTCTACGAGCAGTACTTC.

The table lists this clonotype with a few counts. The CDR3 DNA reads as TGTGCCAGCAGTGCGCGGACAGAGAATCAGCCCCAGCATTTT. Its protein product is CASSARTENQPQHF. This rearrangement joins TRBV2 to TRBJ1-5, with D perhaps matching TRBD1 (6 bases). V lost 4 bases and J lost 4, with 11 bases in between. Germline CDR1 and CDR2: SNHLY and FYNNEI. CDR3 length: 14 amino acids.

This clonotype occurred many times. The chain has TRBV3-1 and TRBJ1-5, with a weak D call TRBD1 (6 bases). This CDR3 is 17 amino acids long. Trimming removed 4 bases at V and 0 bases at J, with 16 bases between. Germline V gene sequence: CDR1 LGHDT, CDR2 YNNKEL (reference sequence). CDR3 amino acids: CASSPGDRRYSNQPQHF. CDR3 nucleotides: TGTGCCAGCAGCCCAGGGGACCGCCGTTATAGCAATCAGCCCCAGCATTTT.

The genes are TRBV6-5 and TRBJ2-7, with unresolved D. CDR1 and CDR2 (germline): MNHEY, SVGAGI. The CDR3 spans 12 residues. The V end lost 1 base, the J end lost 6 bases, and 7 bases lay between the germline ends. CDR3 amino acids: CASSYFRGEQYF. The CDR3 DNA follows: TGTGCCAGCAGTTACTTTAGAGGCGAGCAGTACTTC.

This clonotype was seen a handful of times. CDR3 nucleotide sequence: TGTGCCAGCTCACCACAAAGAAACAGGGGAGGGACAGATACGCAGTATTTT. It yields the protein CASSPQRNRGGTDTQYF. V usage is TRBV18 and J usage is TRBJ2-3; D may correspond to TRBD1 or TRBD2 (7 bases each). Trimming pared 1 base from V and 3 bases from J, leaving 17 bases between. This CDR3 has 17 amino acids. Per the germline V gene, CDR1 is KGHSH and CDR2 is LQKENI.

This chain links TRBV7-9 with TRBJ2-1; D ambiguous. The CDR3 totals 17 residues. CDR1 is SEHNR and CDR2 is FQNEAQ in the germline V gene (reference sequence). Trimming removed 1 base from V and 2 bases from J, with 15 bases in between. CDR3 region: CASSLVELSRAYNEQFF. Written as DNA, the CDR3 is TGTGCCAGCAGCTTAGTAGAGCTATCCCGTGCCTACAATGAGCAGTTCTTC.

The DNA of the CDR3 is TGTGCCAGCCGTTTGCCCGACCCCCCCCGTTTCACAGATACGCAGTATTTT. Translated, it gives CASRLPDPPRFTDTQYF. This chain uses TRBV2 with TRBJ2-3; D unclear. Trimming stripped 8 bases from V and 2 bases from J, with 23 bases between. The CDR3 is made up of 17 amino acids. Germline V gives CDR1 SNHLY, CDR2 FYNNEI.

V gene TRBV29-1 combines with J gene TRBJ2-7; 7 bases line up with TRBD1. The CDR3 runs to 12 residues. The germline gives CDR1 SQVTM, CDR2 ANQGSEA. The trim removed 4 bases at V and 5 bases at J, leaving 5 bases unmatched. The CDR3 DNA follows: TGCAGCGTTGTGGTAGGGGGCGACGAGCAGTACTTC. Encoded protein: CSVVVGGDEQYF.

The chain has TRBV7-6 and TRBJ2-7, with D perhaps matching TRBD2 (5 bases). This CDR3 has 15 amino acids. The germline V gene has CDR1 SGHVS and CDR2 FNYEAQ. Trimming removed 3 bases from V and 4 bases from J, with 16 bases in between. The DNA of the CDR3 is TGTGCCAGCAGCTTTGGCGGGCTTGGCCAATACGAGCAGTACTTC. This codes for CASSFGGLGQYEQYF.

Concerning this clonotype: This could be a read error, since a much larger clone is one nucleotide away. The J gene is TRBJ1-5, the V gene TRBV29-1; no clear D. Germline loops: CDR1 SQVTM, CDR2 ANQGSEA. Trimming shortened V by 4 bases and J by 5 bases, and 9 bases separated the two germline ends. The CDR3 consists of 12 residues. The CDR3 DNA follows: TGCAGCGTTGGAGGGTTATATCAGCCCCAGCATTTT. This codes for CSVGGLYQPQHF.

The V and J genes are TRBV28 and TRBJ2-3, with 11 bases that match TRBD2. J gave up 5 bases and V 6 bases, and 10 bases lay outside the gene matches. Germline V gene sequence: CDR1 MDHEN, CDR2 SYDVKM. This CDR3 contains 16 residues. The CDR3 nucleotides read TGTGCCAGCAGCGGACCACTACTAGCGGGAGTAGATACGCAGTATTTT. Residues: CASSGPLLAGVDTQYF.

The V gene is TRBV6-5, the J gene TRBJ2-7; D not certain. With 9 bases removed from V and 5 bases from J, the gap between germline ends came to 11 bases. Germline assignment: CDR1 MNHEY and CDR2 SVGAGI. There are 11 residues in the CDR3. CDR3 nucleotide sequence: TGTGCCAGTCGTTTGGGCGACGAGCAGTACTTC. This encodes CASRLGDEQYF.

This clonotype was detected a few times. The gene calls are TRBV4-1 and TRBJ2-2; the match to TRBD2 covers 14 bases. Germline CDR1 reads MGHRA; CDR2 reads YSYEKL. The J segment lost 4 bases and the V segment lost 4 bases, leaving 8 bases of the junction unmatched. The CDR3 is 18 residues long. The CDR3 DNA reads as TGCGCCAGCAGCCGCCTCGGGACTAGCGGGAGAGGCACCGGGGAGCTGTTTTTT. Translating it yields CASSRLGTSGRGTGELFF.

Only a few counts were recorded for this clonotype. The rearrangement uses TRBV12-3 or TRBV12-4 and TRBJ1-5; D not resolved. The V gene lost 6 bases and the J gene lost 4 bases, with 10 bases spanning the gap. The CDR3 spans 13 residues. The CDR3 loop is CASRRDGNQPQHF. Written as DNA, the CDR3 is TGTGCCAGCAGGAGAGACGGGAATCAGCCCCAGCATTTT.

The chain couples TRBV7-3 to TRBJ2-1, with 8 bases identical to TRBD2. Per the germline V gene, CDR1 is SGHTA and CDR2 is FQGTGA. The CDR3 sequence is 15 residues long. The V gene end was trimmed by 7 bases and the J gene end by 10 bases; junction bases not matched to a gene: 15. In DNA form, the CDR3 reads TGTGCCAGCACCTTTACGAGGCGGGGCGGGGGGGAGCAGTTCTTC. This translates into CASTFTRRGGGEQFF.

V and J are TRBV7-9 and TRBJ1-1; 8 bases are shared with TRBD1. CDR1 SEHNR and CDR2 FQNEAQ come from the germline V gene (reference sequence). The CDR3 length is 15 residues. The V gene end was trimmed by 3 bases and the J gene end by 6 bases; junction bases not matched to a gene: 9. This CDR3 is CASSLGETGDPEAFF. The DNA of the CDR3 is TGTGCCAGCAGCTTGGGTGAGACAGGGGACCCTGAAGCTTTCTTT.

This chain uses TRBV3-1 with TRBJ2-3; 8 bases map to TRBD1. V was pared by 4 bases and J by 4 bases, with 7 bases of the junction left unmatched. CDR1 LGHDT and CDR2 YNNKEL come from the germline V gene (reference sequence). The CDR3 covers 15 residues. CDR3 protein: CASSPRDRRADTQYF. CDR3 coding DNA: TGTGCCAGCAGCCCCCGGGACAGGAGGGCAGATACGCAGTATTTT.

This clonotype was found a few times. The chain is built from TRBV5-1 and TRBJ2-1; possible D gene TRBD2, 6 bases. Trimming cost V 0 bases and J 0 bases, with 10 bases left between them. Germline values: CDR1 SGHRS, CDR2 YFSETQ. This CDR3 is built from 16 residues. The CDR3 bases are TGCGCCAGCAGCTTGGAAGGACTAAGCTCCTACAATGAGCAGTTCTTC. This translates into CASSLEGLSSYNEQFF.

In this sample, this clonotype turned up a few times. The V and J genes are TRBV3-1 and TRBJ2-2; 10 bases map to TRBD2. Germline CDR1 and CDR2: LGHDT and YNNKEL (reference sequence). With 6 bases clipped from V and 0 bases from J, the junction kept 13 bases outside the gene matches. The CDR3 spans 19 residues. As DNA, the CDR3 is TGTGCCAGCAGAGGAGCGGGAGGGCTTCCATTCGCGAACACCGGGGAGCTGTTTTTT. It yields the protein CASRGAGGLPFANTGELFF.

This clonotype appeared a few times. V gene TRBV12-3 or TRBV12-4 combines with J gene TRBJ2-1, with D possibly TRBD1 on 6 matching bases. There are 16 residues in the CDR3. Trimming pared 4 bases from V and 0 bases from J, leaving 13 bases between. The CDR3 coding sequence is TGTGCCAGCAGTTCGCCCGACAGGAGCTCCTACAATGAGCAGTTCTTC. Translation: CASSSPDRSSYNEQFF.

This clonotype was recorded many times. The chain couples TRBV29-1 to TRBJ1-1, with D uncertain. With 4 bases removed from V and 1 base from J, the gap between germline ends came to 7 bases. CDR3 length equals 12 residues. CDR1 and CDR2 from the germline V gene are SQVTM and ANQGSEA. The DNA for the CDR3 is TGCAGCGTTGTAATAGGGAACACTGAAGCTTTCTTT. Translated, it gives CSVVIGNTEAFF.

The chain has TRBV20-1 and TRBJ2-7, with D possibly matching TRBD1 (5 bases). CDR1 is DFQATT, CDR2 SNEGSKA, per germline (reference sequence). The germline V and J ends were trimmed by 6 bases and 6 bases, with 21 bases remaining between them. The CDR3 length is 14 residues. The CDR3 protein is CSARKSGLSGEQYF. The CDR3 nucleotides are TGCAGTGCCAGGAAGTCAGGGTTATCCGGCGAGCAGTACTTC.

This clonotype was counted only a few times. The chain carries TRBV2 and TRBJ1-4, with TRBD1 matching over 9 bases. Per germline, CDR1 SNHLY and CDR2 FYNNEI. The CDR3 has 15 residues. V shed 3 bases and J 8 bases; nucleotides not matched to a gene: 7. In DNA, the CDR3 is TGTGCCAGCAGTGACGAAGGACAGGGGAAAGAAAAACTGTTTTTT. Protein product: CASSDEGQGKEKLFF.

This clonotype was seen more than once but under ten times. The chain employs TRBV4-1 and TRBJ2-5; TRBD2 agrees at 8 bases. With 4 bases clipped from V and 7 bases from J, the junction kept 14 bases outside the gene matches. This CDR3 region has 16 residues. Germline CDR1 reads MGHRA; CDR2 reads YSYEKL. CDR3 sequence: CASSLIGAGGKGTQYF. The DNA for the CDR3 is TGCGCCAGCAGCCTCATTGGGGCGGGGGGAAAAGGGACCCAGTACTTC.

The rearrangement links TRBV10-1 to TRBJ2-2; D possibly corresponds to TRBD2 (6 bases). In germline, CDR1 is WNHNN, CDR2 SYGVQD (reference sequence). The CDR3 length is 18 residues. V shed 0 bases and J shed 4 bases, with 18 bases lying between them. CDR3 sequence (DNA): TGCGCCAGCAGTGAGTCGGGTTCCGGGGGAGCATTCACCGGGGAGCTGTTTTTT. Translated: CASSESGSGGAFTGELFF.